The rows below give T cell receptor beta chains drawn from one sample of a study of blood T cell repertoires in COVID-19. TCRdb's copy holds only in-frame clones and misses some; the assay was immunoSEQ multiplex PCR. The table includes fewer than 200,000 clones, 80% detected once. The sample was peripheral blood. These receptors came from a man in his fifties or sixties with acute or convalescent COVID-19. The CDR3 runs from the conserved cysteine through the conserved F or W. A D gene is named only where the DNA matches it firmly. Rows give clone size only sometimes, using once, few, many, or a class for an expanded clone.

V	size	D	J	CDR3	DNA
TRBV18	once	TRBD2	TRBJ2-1	CASSPVGLAADNEQFF	TGTGCCAGCTCACCGGTCGGACTAGCGGCGGACAATGAGCAGTTCTTC
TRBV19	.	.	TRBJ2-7	CASSIEYDSPNEQYF	TGTGCCAGTAGTATAGAATACGACAGCCCCAACGAGCAGTACTTC
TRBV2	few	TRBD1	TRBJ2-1	CASSVRGTATNDEQFF	TGTGCCAGCAGTGTTAGAGGGACAGCCACTAACGATGAGCAGTTCTTC
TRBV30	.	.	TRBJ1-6	CAWASNSPLHF	TGTGCCTGGGCCTCCAATTCACCCCTCCACTTT
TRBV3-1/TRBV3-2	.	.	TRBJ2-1	CASRSQGRGDEQFF	TGTGCCAGCAGAAGCCAGGGCAGAGGAGATGAGCAGTTCTTC
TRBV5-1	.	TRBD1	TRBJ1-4	CASSSQGQGATNEKLFF	TGCGCCAGCAGCTCCCAGGGACAGGGTGCAACTAATGAAAAACTGTTTTTT
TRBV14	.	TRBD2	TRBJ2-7	CASSRRGAPSYEQYF	TGTGCCAGCAGCCGGCGGGGGGCGCCCTCCTACGAGCAGTACTTC
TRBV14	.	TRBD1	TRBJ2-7	CASSPWDRGYEQYF	TGTGCCAGCAGCCCCTGGGACAGGGGTTACGAGCAGTACTTC
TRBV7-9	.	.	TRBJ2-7	CASSLAGASEQYF	TGTGCCAGCAGCTTAGCGGGAGCGAGCGAGCAGTACTTC
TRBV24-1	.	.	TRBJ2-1	CATSDFPNSYNEQFF	TGTGCCACCAGTGATTTCCCCAACTCCTACAATGAGCAGTTCTTC
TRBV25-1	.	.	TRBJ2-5	CASSEATAQETQYF	TGTGCCAGCAGTGAAGCGACAGCCCAAGAGACCCAGTACTTC
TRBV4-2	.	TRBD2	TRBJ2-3	CASSQESSGSDTQYF	TGTGCCAGCAGCCAAGAGAGTAGCGGGAGTGACACGCAGTATTTT